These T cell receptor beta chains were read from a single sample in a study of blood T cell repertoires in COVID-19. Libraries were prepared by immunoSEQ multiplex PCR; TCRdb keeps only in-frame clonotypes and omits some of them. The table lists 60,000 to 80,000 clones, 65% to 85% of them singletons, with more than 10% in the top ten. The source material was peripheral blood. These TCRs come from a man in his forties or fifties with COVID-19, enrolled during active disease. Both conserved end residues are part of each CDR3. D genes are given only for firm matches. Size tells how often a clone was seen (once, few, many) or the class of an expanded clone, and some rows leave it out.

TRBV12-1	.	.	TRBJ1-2	CASSTHRSLNYGYTF	TGTGCCAGCAGCACTCACAGAAGTCTTAACTATGGCTACACCTTC
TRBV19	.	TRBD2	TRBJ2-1	CASSILPRPSGYEQFF	TGTGCCAGTAGTATACTTCCGCGGCCTAGCGGGTATGAGCAGTTCTTC
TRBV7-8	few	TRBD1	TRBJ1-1	CASSLKRGRTEAFF	TGTGCCAGCAGCTTGAAAAGGGGGCGAACTGAAGCTTTCTTT
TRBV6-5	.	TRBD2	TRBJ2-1	CASKLAGGDYNEQFF	TGTGCCAGCAAGTTGGCGGGAGGAGACTACAATGAGCAGTTCTTC
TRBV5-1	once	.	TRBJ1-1	CASSLASSNTEAFF	TGCGCCAGCAGCTTGGCCTCGTCGAACACTGAAGCTTTCTTT
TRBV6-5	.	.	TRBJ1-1	CASRRAMNTEAFF	TGTGCCAGCAGGCGGGCAATGAACACTGAAGCTTTCTTT
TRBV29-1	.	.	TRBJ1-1	CSVAVTMNTEAFF	TGCAGCGTGGCGGTTACGATGAACACTGAAGCTTTCTTT
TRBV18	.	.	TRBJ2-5	CASSPNSRETQYF	TGTGCCAGCTCACCCAACTCGCGTGAGACCCAGTACTTC
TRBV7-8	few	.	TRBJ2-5	CASSFGGHQETQYF	TGTGCCAGCAGCTTTGGTGGACATCAAGAGACCCAGTACTTC
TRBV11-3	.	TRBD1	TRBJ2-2	CASSLAGGFNTGELFF	TGTGCCAGCAGCTTAGCAGGGGGCTTCAACACCGGGGAGCTGTTTTTT
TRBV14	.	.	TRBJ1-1	CASSLTGVNTEAFF	TGTGCCAGCAGCTTAACGGGGGTGAACACTGAAGCTTTCTTT
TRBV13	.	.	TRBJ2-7	CASSLTGKYEQYF	TGTGCCAGCAGCTTAACAGGGAAGTACGAGCAGTACTTC
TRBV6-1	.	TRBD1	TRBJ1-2	CASSEAPGGNYGYTF	TGTGCCAGCAGTGAAGCGCCAGGGGGGAACTATGGCTACACCTTC
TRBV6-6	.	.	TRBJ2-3	CASSTRAEQDTQYF	TGTGCCAGCAGTACGAGGGCCGAACAGGATACGCAGTATTTT
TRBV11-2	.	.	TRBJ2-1	CASSLGPEWEQFF	TGTGCCAGCAGCTTAGGGCCTGAATGGGAGCAGTTCTTC
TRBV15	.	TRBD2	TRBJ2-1	CATSRRLAGEQFF	TGTGCCACCAGCAGAAGACTAGCCGGGGAGCAGTTCTTC
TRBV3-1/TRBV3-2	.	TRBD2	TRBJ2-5	CASSPPQLLAGGETQYF	TGTGCCAGCAGCCCCCCTCAGCTCCTAGCGGGAGGAGAGACCCAGTACTTC
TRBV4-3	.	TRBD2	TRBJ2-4	CASSQDPTGGPSNIQYF	TGCGCCAGCAGCCAAGATCCAACGGGAGGGCCCTCAAACATTCAGTACTTC
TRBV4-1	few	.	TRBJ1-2	CASSQSGGDYGYTF	TGCGCCAGCAGCCAATCTGGGGGCGACTATGGCTACACCTTC
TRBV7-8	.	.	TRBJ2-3	CASSGRGSGVLTDTQYF	TGTGCCAGCAGCGGAAGGGGTTCGGGGGTACTCACAGATACGCAGTATTTT
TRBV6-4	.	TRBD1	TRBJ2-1	CASSGTGTGYNEQFF	TGTGCCAGCAGTGGAACCGGGACAGGGTACAATGAGCAGTTCTTC
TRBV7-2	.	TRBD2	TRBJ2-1	CASSLFGRNNEQFF	TGTGCCAGCAGCTTATTCGGGAGGAACAATGAGCAGTTCTTC
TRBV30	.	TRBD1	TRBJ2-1	CAWSFDRDNEQFF	TGTGCCTGGAGTTTTGACAGGGACAATGAGCAGTTCTTC
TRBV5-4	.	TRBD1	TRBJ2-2	CASSLGGQGASTGELFF	TGTGCCAGCAGCTTGGGGGGACAGGGGGCGAGCACCGGGGAGCTGTTTTTT
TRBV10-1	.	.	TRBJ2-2	CASSESMSGELFF	TGCGCCAGCAGTGAGTCGATGAGCGGGGAGCTGTTTTTT
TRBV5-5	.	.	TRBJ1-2	CASSLGQANYGYTF	TGTGCCAGCAGCTTGGGTCAGGCTAACTATGGCTACACCTTC
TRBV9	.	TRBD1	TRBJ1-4	CASSVEEGASEKLFF	TGTGCCAGCAGCGTCGAGGAGGGGGCCAGTGAAAAACTGTTTTTT
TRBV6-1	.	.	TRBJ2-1	CASSDRVLTYNEQFF	TGTGCCAGCAGTGACAGGGTCCTAACCTACAATGAGCAGTTCTTC
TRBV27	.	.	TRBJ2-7	CASSFSIRSREQYF	TGTGCCAGCAGTTTCTCCATTCGGTCGAGGGAGCAGTACTTC
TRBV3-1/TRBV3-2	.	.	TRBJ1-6	CASSPRVGPVLSPLHF	TGTGCCAGCAGCCCCAGGGTAGGGCCGGTACTTTCACCCCTCCACTTT
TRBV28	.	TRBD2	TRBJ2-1	CASSSYSGRQPYNEQFF	TGTGCCAGCAGTTCATATAGCGGGAGGCAACCCTACAATGAGCAGTTCTTC
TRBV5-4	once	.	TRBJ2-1	CASSLSNEQFF	TGTGCCAGCAGCTTATCTAATGAGCAGTTCTTC
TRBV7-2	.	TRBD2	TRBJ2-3	CASSLGVAGVTDTQYF	TGTGCCAGCAGCTTAGGAGTTGCGGGAGTCACAGATACGCAGTATTTT
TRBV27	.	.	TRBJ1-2	CASSNREGGYTF	TGTGCCAGCAGTAACAGGGAGGGTGGCTACACCTTC
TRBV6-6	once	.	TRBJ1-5	CASSYRTANQPQHF	TGTGCCAGCAGTTATCGGACAGCCAATCAGCCCCAGCATTTT
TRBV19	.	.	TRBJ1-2	CASSTRTPVGGYTF	TGTGCCAGTAGTACCCGGACACCGGTCGGTGGCTACACCTTC
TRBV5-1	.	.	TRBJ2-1	CASSLRGEQFF	TGCGCCAGCAGCTTGAGAGGAGAGCAGTTCTTC
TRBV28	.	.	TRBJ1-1	CASSPRPGYTEAFF	TGTGCCAGCAGCCCCCGTCCAGGGTATACTGAAGCTTTCTTT
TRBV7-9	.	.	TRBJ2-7	CASSPPGSGYEQYF	TGTGCCAGCAGCCCCCCCGGGTCCGGATACGAGCAGTACTTC
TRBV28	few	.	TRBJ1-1	CASSPLDRTNTEAFF	TGTGCCAGCAGTCCCCTGGACAGAACGAACACTGAAGCTTTCTTT
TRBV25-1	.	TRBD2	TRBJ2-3	CASRGLAGATDTQYF	TGTGCCAGCAGGGGACTAGCGGGAGCCACAGATACGCAGTATTTT
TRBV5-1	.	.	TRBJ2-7	CASELPRYEQYF	TGCGCCAGCGAGCTCCCGCGCTACGAGCAGTACTTC
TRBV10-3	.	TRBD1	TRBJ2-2	CAARTGEVSGELFF	TGTGCCGCCAGGACAGGGGAAGTTTCCGGGGAGCTGTTTTTT
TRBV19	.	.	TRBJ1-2	CASSRTRVNYGYTF	TGTGCCAGTAGTAGAACCAGGGTTAACTATGGCTACACCTTC
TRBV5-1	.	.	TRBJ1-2	CASTNPSAEGYTF	TGCGCCAGCACCAACCCCTCCGCGGAAGGCTACACCTTC